One and the same sample provided the 24 T cell receptor beta chains below, sequenced in a study of blood T cell repertoires in COVID-19. The table came from immunoSEQ multiplex PCR; TCRdb's copy has only in-frame clones and leaves some out. The table includes approximately 190,000 clones, around three quarters detected once. The material sequenced was peripheral blood. All receptors come from a man aged 55 to 69 with active or convalescent COVID-19.

This chain connects TRBV9 to TRBJ2-1, with a tentative D call TRBD1 (5 bases). CDR1 SGDLS and CDR2 YYNGEE come from the germline V gene. There are 15 residues in the CDR3. V was trimmed by 0 bases and J by 2 bases, leaving 9 bases between them. For the CDR3, the DNA is TGTGCCAGCAGCGTAGGTGCAGGGACCTACAATGAGCAGTTCTTC. Encoded protein: CASSVGAGTYNEQFF. The whole variable domain, remainder taken from reference TRBV9 and TRBJ2-1, is DSGVTQTPKHLITATGQRVTLRCSPRSGDLSVYWYQQSLDQGLQFLIQYYNGEERAKGNILERFSAQQFPDLHSELNLSSLELGDSALYFCASSVGAGTYNEQFFGPGTRLTVL.

CDR3 sequence: CASSFSGEQYF. The CDR3 DNA is TGTGCCAGCAGTTTTAGTGGCGAGCAGTACTTC. V gene TRBV5-4 combines with J gene TRBJ2-7; D not resolved. V lost 5 bases to trimming and J lost 6 bases, with 9 bases between them. Germline-derived CDR1 and CDR2 are SGHNT and YYREEE (reference sequence). This CDR3 spans 11 amino acids.

V and J are TRBV6-5 and TRBJ2-5; maybe TRBD2 (6 bases). Trimming shortened V by 2 bases and J by 5 bases, and 12 bases separated the two germline ends. In germline, CDR1 is MNHEY, CDR2 SVGAGI. The CDR3 totals 14 residues. CDR3 region: CASSYGAGQETQYF. The CDR3 coding sequence is TGTGCCAGCAGTTACGGGGCGGGGCAGGAGACCCAGTACTTC.

V is TRBV7-2 and J is TRBJ2-7; no clear D gene. The germline V and J ends were trimmed by 1 base and 2 bases, with 12 bases remaining between them. Germline V gene data show CDR1 as SGHTA and CDR2 as FQGNSA. This CDR3 is 15 amino acids long. The DNA of the CDR3 is TGTGCCAGCAGCTTAGGGTCGACAAAGCCCTACGAGCAGTACTTC. Translating gives CASSLGSTKPYEQYF.

J is TRBJ1-2 and V is TRBV4-3; 7 bases match TRBD1. V was clipped by 1 base and J by 5 bases; unmatched bases: 4. The CDR3 runs to 14 residues. In germline, CDR1 is LGHNA, CDR2 YSLEER. The CDR3 sequence: CASSQVRDSYGYTF. In nucleotides, the CDR3 is TGCGCCAGCAGCCAAGTCCGGGACAGTTATGGCTACACCTTC.

This rearrangement joins TRBV6-5 to TRBJ2-1, with a possible D match to TRBD2 (6 bases). This CDR3 comprises 15 residues. V lost 6 bases and J 3 bases, leaving 15 bases between the germline ends. Per the germline V gene, CDR1 is MNHEY and CDR2 is SVGAGI. In DNA form, the CDR3 reads TGTGCCAGCAGATACACAGGAGGGGTCTACAATGAGCAGTTCTTC. As protein: CASRYTGGVYNEQFF.

V and J are TRBV28 and TRBJ1-3, with a possible D match to TRBD1 (6 bases). Germline CDR1 is MDHEN and CDR2 is SYDVKM. The CDR3 runs 17 residues. V lost 10 bases and J lost 0, with 22 bases in between. CDR3 sequence reads: CATTWGGQQYSGNTIYF. The CDR3 DNA reads TGTGCCACCACGTGGGGGGGACAACAATACTCTGGAAACACCATATATTTT.

This clone has just a few counts. The chain uses TRBV28 and TRBJ2-7, with 11 bases aligning to TRBD2. This CDR3 comprises 17 residues. Germline trimming cut 3 bases from V and 3 bases from J; bases unmatched to any gene: 10. Germline CDR1 reads MDHEN; CDR2 reads SYDVKM. CDR3 protein: CASSFGSGRARDYEQYF. The CDR3 DNA reads as TGTGCCAGCAGTTTCGGTAGCGGGAGGGCCCGGGACTACGAGCAGTACTTC. Looking up the rest from reference TRBV28 and TRBJ2-7 gives the full variable domain: DVKVTQSSRYLVKRTGEKVFLECVQDMDHENMFWYRQDPGLGLRLIYFSYDVKMKEKGDIPEGYSVSREKKERFSLILESASTNQTSMYLCASSFGSGRARDYEQYFGPGTRLTVT.

This clone was recorded once. J is TRBJ2-5 and V is TRBV2; D may be TRBD1 (6 bases). Germline V lookup: CDR1 SNHLY, CDR2 FYNNEI. The CDR3 length is 15 residues. V was pared by 6 bases and J by 0 bases, with 14 bases between. CDR3 protein: CASRTGQLYQETQYF. The CDR3 region has the DNA TGTGCCAGCAGAACCGGACAGCTGTACCAAGAGACCCAGTACTTC. The full variable domain, in which reference TRBV2 and TRBJ2-5 provide the parts outside the CDR3, is EPEVTQTPSHQVTQMGQEVILRCVPISNHLYFYWYRQILGQKVEFLVSFYNNEISEKSEIFDDQFSVERPDGSNFTLKIRSTKLEDSAMYFCASRTGQLYQETQYFGPGTRLLVL.

The chain joins TRBV28 to TRBJ1-6, with a tentative D call TRBD1 (6 bases). The ends were cut back, 6 bases at V and 11 bases at J, with 29 bases in the middle. This CDR3 has 18 residues. The germline gives CDR1 MDHEN, CDR2 SYDVKM. CDR3 bases: TGTGCCAGCAGCTGGGCCCGACAGGTGCGGGGGCCGGGGGCACCCCTCCACTTT. It yields the protein CASSWARQVRGPGAPLHF.

V is TRBV6-2 or TRBV6-3 and J is TRBJ2-7, with D perhaps TRBD2 (6 bases). V lost 6 bases and J 0 bases, leaving 18 bases between the germline ends. The CDR3 spans 16 residues. Per germline, CDR1 MNHEY and CDR2 SVGEGT. The CDR3 spells CASSSGLSLRSYEQYF. The CDR3 DNA reads as TGTGCCAGCAGCTCGGGACTTTCCCTTCGCTCCTACGAGCAGTACTTC.

The CDR3 DNA follows: TGTGCCAGCAGCTTTGGACTAGCGCCCACCGGGGAGCTGTTTTTT. Residues: CASSFGLAPTGELFF. The rearrangement links TRBV7-9 to TRBJ2-2; 9 bases line up with TRBD2. Per germline, CDR1 SEHNR and CDR2 FQNEAQ (reference sequence). V lost 3 bases to trimming and J lost 4 bases; unmatched junction nucleotides: 3. The CDR3 runs 15 residues. Full variable domain (outside the CDR3, taken from reference TRBV7-9 and TRBJ2-2): DTGVSQNPRHKITKRGQNVTFRCDPISEHNRLYWYRQTLGQGPEFLTYFQNEAQLEKSRLLSDRFSAERPKGSFSTLEIQRTEQGDSAMYLCASSFGLAPTGELFFGEGSRLTVL.

The chain is built from TRBV27 and TRBJ2-2; D perhaps matches TRBD1 (6 bases). Germline lookup yields CDR1 MNHEY and CDR2 SMNVEV (reference sequence). Trimming took off 6 bases at V and 5 bases at J, with 10 bases between the two ends. The CDR3 consists of 13 residues. CDR3 in DNA: TGTGCCAGCAGACCAAGGGGGACCGGGGAGCTGTTTTTT. Translating gives CASRPRGTGELFF.

The V call is TRBV28, the J call TRBJ2-7; D might be TRBD2 (5 bases). V shed 2 bases and J shed 3 bases, with 14 bases lying between them. Germline V lookup: CDR1 MDHEN, CDR2 SYDVKM. CDR3 length: 15 residues. The CDR3 here is CASSLPGSMHYEQYF. Here the CDR3 DNA reads TGTGCCAGCAGTTTACCGGGGTCAATGCACTACGAGCAGTACTTC.

This chain uses TRBV4-3 with TRBJ2-7; 9 positions match TRBD2. J was trimmed by 1 base and V by 3 bases; bases with no gene match: 10. This CDR3 is built from 17 residues. Per germline, CDR1 LGHNA and CDR2 YSLEER. In nucleotides, the CDR3 is TGCGCCAGCAGCCAGGTCCTTAGCGGGAGCCCTTCCTACGAGCAGTACTTC. Its translation is CASSQVLSGSPSYEQYF.

The chain has TRBV18 and TRBJ2-7; the match to TRBD1 covers 11 bases. Germline V lookup: CDR1 KGHSH, CDR2 LQKENI. The CDR3 sequence is 13 residues long. After removal of 3 bases from V and 6 bases from J, the junction contained 1 base not matched to a gene. The CDR3 region has the DNA TGTGCCAGCTCACCGGGACAGGGGGGCGAGCAGTACTTC. Translating gives CASSPGQGGEQYF. Combining the CDR3 with reference TRBV18 and TRBJ2-7 gives the whole variable domain NAGVMQNPRHLVRRRGQEARLRCSPMKGHSHVYWYRQLPEEGLKFMVYLQKENIIDESGMPKERFSAEFPKEGPSILRIQQVVRGDSAAYFCASSPGQGGEQYFGPGTRLTVT.

The rearrangement uses TRBV11-2 and TRBJ1-1, with 7 bases that match TRBD1. Trimming took 6 bases from V and 4 from J; bases not matched to a gene: 8. CDR3 length: 14 amino acids. Germline CDR1 reads SGHAT; CDR2 reads FQNNGV. The CDR3 region is CASRGTVGGTEAFF. CDR3 DNA sequence: TGTGCCAGCAGGGGGACAGTCGGGGGCACTGAAGCTTTCTTT. Full variable domain (remainder filled in from reference TRBV11-2 and TRBJ1-1): EAGVAQSPRYKIIEKRQSVAFWCNPISGHATLYWYQQILGQGPKLLIQFQNNGVVDDSQLPKDRFSAERLKGVDSTLKIQPAKLEDSAVYLCASRGTVGGTEAFFGQGTRLTVV.

In this sample, this clone turned up a few times. CDR3 region: CSASLGQAGTNYGYTF. The CDR3 region has the DNA TGCAGTGCTAGTTTAGGCCAAGCAGGGACTAACTATGGCTACACCTTC. V and J are TRBV20-1 and TRBJ1-2; tentatively, D is TRBD1 (5 bases). CDR1 and CDR2 (germline): DFQATT, SNEGSKA (reference sequence). The CDR3 is 16 amino acids. V lost 3 bases and J 0 bases, leaving 17 bases between the germline ends.

The gene calls are TRBV25-1 and TRBJ1-5; 7 bases line up with TRBD1. CDR1 MGHDK and CDR2 SYGVNS come from the germline V gene. CDR3 length: 15 residues. Trimming took 4 bases from V and 0 from J; bases not matched to a gene: 3. CDR3 sequence (DNA): TGTGCCAGCAGTGGGGACAGAGATAGCAATCAGCCCCAGCATTTT. Protein product: CASSGDRDSNQPQHF. Supplemented by reference TRBV25-1 and TRBJ1-5, the full variable domain reads EADIYQTPRYLVIGTGKKITLECSQTMGHDKMYWYQQDPGMELHLIHYSYGVNSTEKGDLSSESTVSRIRTEHFPLTLESARPSHTSQYLCASSGDRDSNQPQHFGDGTRLSIL.

This clone has a single count. The rearrangement joins TRBV7-6 to TRBJ1-5, with TRBD1 matching over 7 bases. CDR1 is SGHVS, CDR2 FNYEAQ, per germline. The CDR3 covers 15 residues. V shed 1 base, J shed 2 bases, and the junction held 2 bases outside the gene matches. The CDR3 DNA reads as TGTGCCAGCAGCTTAGTAGGACAGGGCAATCAGCCCCAGCATTTT. It codes for CASSLVGQGNQPQHF.

For the CDR3, the DNA is TGTGCCAGCAGTGAATGGCGGGGGGCCTACGAGCAGTACTTC. Translating it yields CASSEWRGAYEQYF. This chain links TRBV2 with TRBJ2-7; 8 bases match TRBD2. V shed 2 bases, J shed 2 bases, and the junction held 2 bases outside the gene matches. CDR3 size: 14 residues. Germline assignment: CDR1 SNHLY and CDR2 FYNNEI.

This clone showed up just once. The gene calls are TRBV5-4 and TRBJ2-7, with 11 nucleotides matching TRBD2. Germline-derived CDR1 and CDR2 are SGHNT and YYREEE (reference sequence). This CDR3 is built from 15 residues. After removal of 1 base from V and 4 bases from J, the junction contained 4 bases not matched to a gene. The DNA of the CDR3 is TGTGCCAGCAGCTTGAGGGTAGCGGGAGGGTACGAGCAGTACTTC. Protein: CASSLRVAGGYEQYF.

This chain links TRBV30 with TRBJ2-3, with D hard to call. Germline V lookup: CDR1 GTSNPN, CDR2 SVGIG (reference sequence). CDR3 length: 14 residues. The V and J ends lost 4 bases and 1 base respectively, with 12 bases between them. CDR3 coding DNA: TGTGCCTGGACGGTGTGGAGCGGCACAGATACGCAGTATTTT. This codes for CAWTVWSGTDTQYF.

This clone occurred a few times. The V call is TRBV7-9, the J call TRBJ2-7; 12 bases map to TRBD1. Germline trimming cut 5 bases from V and 4 bases from J; bases unmatched to any gene: 6. The CDR3 runs to 15 residues. Germline V gives CDR1 SEHNR, CDR2 FQNEAQ (reference sequence). CDR3 sequence: CASSPGTGGAYEQYF. For the CDR3, the DNA is TGTGCCAGCAGCCCGGGGACAGGGGGCGCTTACGAGCAGTACTTC.